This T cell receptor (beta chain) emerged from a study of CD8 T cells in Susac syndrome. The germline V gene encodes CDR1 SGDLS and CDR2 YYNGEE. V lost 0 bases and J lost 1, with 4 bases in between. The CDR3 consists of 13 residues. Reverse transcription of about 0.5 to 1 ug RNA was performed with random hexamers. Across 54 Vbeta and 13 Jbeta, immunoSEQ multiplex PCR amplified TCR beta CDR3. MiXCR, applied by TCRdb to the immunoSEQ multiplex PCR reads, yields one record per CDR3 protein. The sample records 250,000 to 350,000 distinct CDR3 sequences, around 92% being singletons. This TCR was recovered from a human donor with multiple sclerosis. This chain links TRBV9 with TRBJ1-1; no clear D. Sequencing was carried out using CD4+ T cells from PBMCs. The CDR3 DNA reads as TGTGCCAGCAGCGTAGAAGAGAACACTGAAGCTTTCTTT. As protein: CASSVEENTEAFF.